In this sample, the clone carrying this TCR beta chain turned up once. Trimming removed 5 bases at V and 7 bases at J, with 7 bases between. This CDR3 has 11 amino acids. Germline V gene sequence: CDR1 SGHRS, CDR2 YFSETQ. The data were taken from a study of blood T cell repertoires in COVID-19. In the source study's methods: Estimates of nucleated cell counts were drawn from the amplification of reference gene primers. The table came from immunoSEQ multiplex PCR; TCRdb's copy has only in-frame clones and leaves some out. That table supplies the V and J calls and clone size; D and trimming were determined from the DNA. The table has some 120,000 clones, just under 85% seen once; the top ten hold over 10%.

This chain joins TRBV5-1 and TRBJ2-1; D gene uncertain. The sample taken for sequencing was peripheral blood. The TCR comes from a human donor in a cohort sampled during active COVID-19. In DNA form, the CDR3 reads TGCGCCAGCAGTGAGCATAATGAGCAGTTCTTC. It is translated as CASSEHNEQFF.